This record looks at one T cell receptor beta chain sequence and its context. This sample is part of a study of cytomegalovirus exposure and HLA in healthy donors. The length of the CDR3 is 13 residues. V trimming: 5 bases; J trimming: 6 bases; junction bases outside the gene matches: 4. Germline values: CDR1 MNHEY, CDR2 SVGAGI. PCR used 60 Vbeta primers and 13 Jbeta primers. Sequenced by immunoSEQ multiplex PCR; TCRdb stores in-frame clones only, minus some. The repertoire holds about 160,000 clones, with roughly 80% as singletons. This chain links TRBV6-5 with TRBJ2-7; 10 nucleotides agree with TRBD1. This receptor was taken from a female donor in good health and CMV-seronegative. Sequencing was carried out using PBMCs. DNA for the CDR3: TGTGCCAGCAGTAGGACAGGGGGGTTCGAGCAGTACTTC. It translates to CASSRTGGFEQYF.